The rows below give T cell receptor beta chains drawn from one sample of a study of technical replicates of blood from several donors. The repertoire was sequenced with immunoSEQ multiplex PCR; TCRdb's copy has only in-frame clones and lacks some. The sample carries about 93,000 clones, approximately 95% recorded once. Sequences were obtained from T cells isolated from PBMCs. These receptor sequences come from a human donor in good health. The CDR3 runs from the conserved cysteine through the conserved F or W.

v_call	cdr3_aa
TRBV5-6	CASSLGGGEQFF
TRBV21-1	CASSAGWKTGGTVESGNTIYF
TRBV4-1	CASSQGAGGQETQYF
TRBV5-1	CASSSGQGLSSGANVLTF
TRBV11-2	CASSLSSTVYRIGNDGYTF
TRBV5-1	CASSSHLAGGPDTQYF
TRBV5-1	CASSLAPGVSDTQYF
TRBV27	CASSLELWTENTGELFF
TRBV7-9	CASSLVGRANYGYTF
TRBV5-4	CASRFYGTGQIYEQYF
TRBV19	CASSIGTTARRVESEQFF
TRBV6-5	CASSHQGSGANVLTF
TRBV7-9	CASSLYRGSYNEQFF
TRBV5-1	CASSLGQNTGELFF
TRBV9	CASSVGLGTGEEPQHF
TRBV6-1	CASSRTTPADTQYF
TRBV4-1	CASSHIPGVGYEQYF
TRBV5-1	CASSWDGGAYNEQFF
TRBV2	CASGGSSYEQYF
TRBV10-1	CASSGLVRLGHGYNEQFF
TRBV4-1	CASSQADRRDGYTF
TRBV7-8	CASSLGAGSNTEAFF
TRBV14	CASSQVAGGISYNEQFF
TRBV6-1	CASSEVGFTDTQYF
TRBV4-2	CASSQYRGSTGELFF
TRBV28	CASSFPSGSSSGTQYF
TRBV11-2	CASTPGGRGWDF
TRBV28	CASSSSAGIETQYF
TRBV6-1	CASSPRTGYEAFF
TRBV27	CASSQGYGYTF
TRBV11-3	CASGAYAENTEAFF
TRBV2	CASIPQDGRGGELFF
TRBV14	CASSQRPRQAPYGYTF
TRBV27	CASSKIQGNEQFF
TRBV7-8	CASSLAPKGKGGLFLNEQFF
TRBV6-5	CASRGVANEKLFF
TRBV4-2	CASSQDPGWGQINTEAFF
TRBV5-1	CASSLTGSSGANVLTF
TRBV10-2	CASSEERQLEAFF
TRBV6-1	CASPRGQYYNEQFF
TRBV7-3	CASSSWTSGGTSEQFF
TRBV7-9	CASSSTSGAVGEQFF
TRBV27	CASSFSGESYEQYF
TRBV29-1	CSVEGLAGNTIYF